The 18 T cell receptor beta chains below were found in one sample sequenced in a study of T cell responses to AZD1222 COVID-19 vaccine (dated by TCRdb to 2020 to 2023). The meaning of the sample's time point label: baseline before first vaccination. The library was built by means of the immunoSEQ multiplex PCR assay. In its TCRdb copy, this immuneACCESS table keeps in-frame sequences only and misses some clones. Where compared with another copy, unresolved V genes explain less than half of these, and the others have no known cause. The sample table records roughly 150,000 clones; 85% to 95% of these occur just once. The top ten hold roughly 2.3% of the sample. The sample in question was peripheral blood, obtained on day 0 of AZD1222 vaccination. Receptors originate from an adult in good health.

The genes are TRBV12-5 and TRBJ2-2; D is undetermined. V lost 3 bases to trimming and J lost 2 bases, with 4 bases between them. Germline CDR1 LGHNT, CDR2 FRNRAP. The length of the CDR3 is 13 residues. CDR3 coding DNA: TGTGCTAGTGGTTTAGCCAACACCGGGGAGCTGTTTTTT. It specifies CASGLANTGELFF.

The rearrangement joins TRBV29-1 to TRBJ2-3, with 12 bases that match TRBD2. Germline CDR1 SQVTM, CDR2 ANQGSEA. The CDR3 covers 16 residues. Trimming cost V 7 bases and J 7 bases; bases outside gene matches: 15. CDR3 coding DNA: TGCAGCGCCGCTCCTCGACTAGCGGGAGTTCCAAATACGCAGTATTTT. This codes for CSAAPRLAGVPNTQYF.

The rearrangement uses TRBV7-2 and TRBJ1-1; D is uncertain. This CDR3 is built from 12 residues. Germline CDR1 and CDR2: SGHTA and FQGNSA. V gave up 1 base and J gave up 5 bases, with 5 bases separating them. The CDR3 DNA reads TGTGCCAGCAGCTTAGATCTAACTGAAGCTTTCTTT. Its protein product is CASSLDLTEAFF. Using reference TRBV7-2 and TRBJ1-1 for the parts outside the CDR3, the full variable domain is GAGVSQSPSNKVTEKGKDVELRCDPISGHTALYWYRQSLGQGLEFLIYFQGNSAPDKSGLPSDRFSAERTGGSVSTLTIQRTQQEDSAVYLCASSLDLTEAFFGQGTRLTVV.

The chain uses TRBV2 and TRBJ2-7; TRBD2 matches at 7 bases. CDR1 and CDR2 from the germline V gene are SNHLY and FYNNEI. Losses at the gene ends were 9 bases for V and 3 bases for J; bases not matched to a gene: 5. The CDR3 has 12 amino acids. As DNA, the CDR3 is TGTGCCAGTGGGGCTAGCGGCTACGAGCAGTACTTC. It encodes CASGASGYEQYF.

The CDR3 sequence: CAISEWQVHRTSGGLGTQYF. The CDR3 DNA follows: TGTGCCATCAGTGAGTGGCAGGTACATCGGACTAGCGGGGGGCTTGGTACGCAGTATTTT. The V and J genes are TRBV10-3 and TRBJ2-3; 14 bases are a match to TRBD2. With V trimmed by 1 base and J by 8 bases, 17 bases remained unmatched. The germline gives CDR1 ENHRY, CDR2 SYGVKD. This CDR3 spans 20 amino acids.

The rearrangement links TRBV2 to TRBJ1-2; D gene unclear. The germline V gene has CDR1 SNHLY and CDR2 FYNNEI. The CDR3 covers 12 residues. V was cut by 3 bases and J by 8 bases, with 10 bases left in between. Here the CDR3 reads CASSEFPRGYTF. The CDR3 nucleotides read TGTGCCAGCAGTGAGTTCCCGAGGGGCTACACCTTC.

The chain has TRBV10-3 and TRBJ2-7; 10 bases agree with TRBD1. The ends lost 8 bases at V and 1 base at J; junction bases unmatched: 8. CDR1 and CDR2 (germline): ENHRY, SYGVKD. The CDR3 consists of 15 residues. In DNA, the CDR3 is TGTGCCATCCTTGAGAGGGACAGGGGTTCCTACGAGCAGTACTTC. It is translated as CAILERDRGSYEQYF.

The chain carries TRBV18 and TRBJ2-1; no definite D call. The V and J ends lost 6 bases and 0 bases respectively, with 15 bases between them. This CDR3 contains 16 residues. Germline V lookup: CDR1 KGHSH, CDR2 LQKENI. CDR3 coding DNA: TGTGCCAGCTCCCGAACTGGTCCCCCCTCCTACAATGAGCAGTTCTTC. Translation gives CASSRTGPPSYNEQFF. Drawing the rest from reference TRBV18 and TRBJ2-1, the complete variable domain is NAGVMQNPRHLVRRRGQEARLRCSPMKGHSHVYWYRQLPEEGLKFMVYLQKENIIDESGMPKERFSAEFPKEGPSILRIQQVVRGDSAAYFCASSRTGPPSYNEQFFGPGTRLTVL.

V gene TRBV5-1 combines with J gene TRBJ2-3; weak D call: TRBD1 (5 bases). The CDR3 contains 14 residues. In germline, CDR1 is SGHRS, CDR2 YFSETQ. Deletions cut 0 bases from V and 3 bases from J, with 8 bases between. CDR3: CASSLADSTDTQYF. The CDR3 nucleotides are TGCGCCAGCAGCTTGGCTGACAGTACAGATACGCAGTATTTT. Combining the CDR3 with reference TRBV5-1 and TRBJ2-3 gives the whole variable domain KAGVTQTPRYLIKTRGQQVTLSCSPISGHRSVSWYQQTPGQGLQFLFEYFSETQRNKGNFPGRFSGRQFSNSRSEMNVSTLELGDSALYLCASSLADSTDTQYFGPGTRLTVL.

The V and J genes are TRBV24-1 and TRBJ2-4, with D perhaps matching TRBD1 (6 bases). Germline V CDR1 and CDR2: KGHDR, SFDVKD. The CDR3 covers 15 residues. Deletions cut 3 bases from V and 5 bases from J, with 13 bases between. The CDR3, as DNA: TGTGCCACCAGTGATCCTCAGGGGTCCGAAAACATTCAGTACTTC. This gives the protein CATSDPQGSENIQYF.

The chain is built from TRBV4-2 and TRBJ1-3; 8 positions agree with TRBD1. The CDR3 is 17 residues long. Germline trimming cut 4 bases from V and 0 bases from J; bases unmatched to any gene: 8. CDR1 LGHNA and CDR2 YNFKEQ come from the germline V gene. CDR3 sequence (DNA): TGTGCCAGCAGCCGGACACAGGGGGAGAGCTCTGGAAACACCATATATTTT. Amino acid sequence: CASSRTQGESSGNTIYF.

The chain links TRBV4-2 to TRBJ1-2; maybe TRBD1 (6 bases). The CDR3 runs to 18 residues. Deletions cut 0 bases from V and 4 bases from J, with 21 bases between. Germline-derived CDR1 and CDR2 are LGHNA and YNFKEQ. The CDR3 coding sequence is TGTGCCAGCAGCCAAGAAGTTTCCCACAGGGCCATTGGCTATGGCTACACCTTC. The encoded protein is CASSQEVSHRAIGYGYTF.

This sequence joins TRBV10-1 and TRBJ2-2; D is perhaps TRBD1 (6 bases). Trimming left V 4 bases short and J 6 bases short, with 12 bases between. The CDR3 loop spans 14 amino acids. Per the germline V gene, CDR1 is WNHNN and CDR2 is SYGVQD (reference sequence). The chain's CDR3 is CASSGTVLAGELFF. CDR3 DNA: TGCGCCAGCAGTGGGACAGTATTAGCCGGGGAGCTGTTTTTT.

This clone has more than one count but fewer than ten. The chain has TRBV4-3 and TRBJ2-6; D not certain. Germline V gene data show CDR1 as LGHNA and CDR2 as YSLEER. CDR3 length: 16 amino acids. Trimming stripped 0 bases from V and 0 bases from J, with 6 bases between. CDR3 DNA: TGCGCCAGCAGCCAAGACTACAACTCTGGGGCCAACGTCCTGACTTTC. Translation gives CASSQDYNSGANVLTF.

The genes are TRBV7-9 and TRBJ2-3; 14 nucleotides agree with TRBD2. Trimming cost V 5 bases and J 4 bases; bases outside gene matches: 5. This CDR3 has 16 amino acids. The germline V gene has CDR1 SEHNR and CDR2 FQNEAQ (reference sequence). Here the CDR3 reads CASSPQGLAGADTQYF. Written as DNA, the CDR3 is TGTGCCAGCAGCCCTCAGGGACTAGCGGGAGCAGATACGCAGTATTTT.

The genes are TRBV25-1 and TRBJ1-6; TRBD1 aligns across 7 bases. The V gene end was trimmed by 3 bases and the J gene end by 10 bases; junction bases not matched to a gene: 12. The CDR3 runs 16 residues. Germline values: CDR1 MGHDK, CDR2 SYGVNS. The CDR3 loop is CASSDLQGRQASPLHF. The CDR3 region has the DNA TGTGCCAGCAGTGATCTACAGGGGAGGCAGGCCTCACCCCTCCACTTT.

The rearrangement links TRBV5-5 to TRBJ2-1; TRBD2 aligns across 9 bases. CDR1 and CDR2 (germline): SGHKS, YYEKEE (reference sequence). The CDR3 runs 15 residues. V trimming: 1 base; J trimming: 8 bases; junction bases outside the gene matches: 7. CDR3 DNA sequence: TGTGCCAGCAGCTTGAATAGCGGGAGTGGCTATGAGCAGTTCTTC. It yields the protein CASSLNSGSGYEQFF. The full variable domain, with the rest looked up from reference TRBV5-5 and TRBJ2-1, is DAGVTQSPTHLIKTRGQQVTLRCSPISGHKSVSWYQQVLGQGPQFIFQYYEKEERGRGNFPDRFSARQFPNYSSELNVNALLLGDSALYLCASSLNSGSGYEQFFGPGTRLTVL.

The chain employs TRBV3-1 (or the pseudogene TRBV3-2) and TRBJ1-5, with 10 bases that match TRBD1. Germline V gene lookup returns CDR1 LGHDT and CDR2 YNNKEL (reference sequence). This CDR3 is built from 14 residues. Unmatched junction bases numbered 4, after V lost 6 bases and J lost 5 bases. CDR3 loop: CASSPGTGDQPQHF. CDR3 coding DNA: TGTGCCAGCAGTCCCGGGACAGGGGATCAGCCCCAGCATTTT.